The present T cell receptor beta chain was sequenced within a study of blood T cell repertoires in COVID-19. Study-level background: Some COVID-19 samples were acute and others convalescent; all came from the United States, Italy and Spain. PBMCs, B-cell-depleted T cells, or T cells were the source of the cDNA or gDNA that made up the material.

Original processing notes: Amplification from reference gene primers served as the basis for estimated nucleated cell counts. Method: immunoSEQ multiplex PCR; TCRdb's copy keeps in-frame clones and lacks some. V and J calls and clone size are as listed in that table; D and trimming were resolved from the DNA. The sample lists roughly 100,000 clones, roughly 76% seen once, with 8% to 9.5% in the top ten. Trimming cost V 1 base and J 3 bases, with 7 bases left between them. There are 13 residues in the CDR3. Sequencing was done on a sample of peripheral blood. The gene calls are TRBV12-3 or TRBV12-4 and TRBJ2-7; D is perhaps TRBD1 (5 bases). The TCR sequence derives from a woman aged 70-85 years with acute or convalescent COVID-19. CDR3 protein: CASSLEGDYEQYF. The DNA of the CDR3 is TGTGCCAGCAGTTTAGAAGGGGACTACGAGCAGTACTTC.